The clone carrying this TCR beta chain was picked up many times. The antigen is undetermined. This sample is part of a study of blood T cells in healthy people across ages. Broader study findings: More naive CD4+ cells and higher diversity were found in long-lived than in aged donors.

This CDR3 is 20 amino acids long. Losses at the gene ends were 0 bases for V and 0 bases for J; bases not matched to a gene: 11. Germline CDR1 reads MGHRA; CDR2 reads YSYEKL. Alongside a J-beta primer mix, a sample-barcoded 5' primer served in a second PCR lasting about 7 to 12 cycles. TCRdb processed the 5' RACE reads anew with MiXCR; each CDR3 protein has one entry. The data contain over a million distinct CDR3 sequences, 40% to 45% of them seen just once; the ten biggest clones take up about 20%. The chain joins TRBV4-1 to TRBJ2-3; 11 nucleotides agree with TRBD2. This receptor was obtained from a woman aged 55-70 years in good health. Material for sequencing was blood. The CDR3: CASSQDQGLAVGPSTDTQYF. The CDR3 bases are TGCGCCAGCAGCCAAGATCAGGGACTAGCGGTAGGACCTAGCACAGATACGCAGTATTTT.